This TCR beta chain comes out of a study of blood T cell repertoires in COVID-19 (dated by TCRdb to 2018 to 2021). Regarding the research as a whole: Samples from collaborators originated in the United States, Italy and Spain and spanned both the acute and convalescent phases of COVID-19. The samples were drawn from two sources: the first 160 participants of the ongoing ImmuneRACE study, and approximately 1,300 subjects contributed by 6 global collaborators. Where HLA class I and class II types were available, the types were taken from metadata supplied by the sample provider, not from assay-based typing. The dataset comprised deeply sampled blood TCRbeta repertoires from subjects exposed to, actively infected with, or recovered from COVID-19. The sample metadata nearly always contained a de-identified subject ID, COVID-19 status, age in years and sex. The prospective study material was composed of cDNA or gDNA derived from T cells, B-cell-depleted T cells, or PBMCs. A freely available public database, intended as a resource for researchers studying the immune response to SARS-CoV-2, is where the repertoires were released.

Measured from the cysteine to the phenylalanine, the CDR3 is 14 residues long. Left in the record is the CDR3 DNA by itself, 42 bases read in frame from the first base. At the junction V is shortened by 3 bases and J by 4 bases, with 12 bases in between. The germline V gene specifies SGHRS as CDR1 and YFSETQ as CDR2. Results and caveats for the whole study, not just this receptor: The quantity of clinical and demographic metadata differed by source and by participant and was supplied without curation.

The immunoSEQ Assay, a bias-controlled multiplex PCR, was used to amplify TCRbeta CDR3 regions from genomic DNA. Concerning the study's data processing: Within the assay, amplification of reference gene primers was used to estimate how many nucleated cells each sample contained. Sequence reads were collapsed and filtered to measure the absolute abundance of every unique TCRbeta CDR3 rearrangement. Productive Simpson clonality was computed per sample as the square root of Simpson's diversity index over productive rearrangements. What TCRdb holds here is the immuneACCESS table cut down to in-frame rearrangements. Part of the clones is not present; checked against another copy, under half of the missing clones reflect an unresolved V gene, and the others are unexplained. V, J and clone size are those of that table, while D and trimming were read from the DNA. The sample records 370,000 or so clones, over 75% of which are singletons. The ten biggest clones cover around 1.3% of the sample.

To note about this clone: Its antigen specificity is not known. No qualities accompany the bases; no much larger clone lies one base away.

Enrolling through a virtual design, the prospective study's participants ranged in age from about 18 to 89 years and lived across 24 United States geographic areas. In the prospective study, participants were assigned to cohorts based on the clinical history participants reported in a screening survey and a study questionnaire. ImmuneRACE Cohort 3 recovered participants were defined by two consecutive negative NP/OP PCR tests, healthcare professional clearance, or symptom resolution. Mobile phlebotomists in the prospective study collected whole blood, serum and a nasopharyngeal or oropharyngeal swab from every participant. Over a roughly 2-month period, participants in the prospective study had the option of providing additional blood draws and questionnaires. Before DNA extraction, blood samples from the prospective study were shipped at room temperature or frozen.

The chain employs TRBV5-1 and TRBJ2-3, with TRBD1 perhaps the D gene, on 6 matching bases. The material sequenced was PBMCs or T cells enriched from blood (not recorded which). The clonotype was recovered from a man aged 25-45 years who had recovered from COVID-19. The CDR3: CASSSGVPPDTQYF. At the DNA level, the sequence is TGCGCCAGCAGCTCAGGGGTCCCACCAGATACGCAGTATTTT. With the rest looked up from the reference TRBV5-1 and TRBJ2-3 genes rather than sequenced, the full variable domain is KAGVTQTPRYLIKTRGQQVTLSCSPISGHRSVSWYQQTPGQGLQFLFEYFSETQRNKGNFPGRFSGRQFSNSRSEMNVSTLELGDSALYLCASSSGVPPDTQYFGPGTRLTVL.